This T cell receptor beta chain was found in a study of CXCR3-negative and CXCR3-positive naive CD8 T cells. 5' RACE with UMI labels generated the TRB cDNA libraries. No DNA is given; TCRdb re-called the 5' RACE reads and lists each CDR3 protein once. Its listing shows just under 6,000 distinct CDR3 sequences. This clonotype ranks as medium-sized in terms of frequency. Its antigen remains unidentified. The study, taken as a whole, reports: The TRB CDR3s that CXCR3-positive naive cells carried were more hydrophobic than those of CXCR3-negative naive cells.

The receptor comes from a human donor in good health. Some clones in this sample may be carry-over from other donors' samples. The sequenced sample was naive CXCR3+ CD8+ T cells from blood. Stated subset: CD45RO-CCR7+CD27+CD95- naive CD8+ T cells expressing CXCR3 (TNR3+).

The CDR3 is CSALQRGGKLFF. The chain recombines TRBV29-1 with TRBJ1-4; TCRdb indicates TRBD1, and absent DNA this call remains unverified. The CDR3 runs to 12 residues. Germline loops: CDR1 SQVTM, CDR2 ANQGSEA.